The rows below give T cell receptor beta chains drawn from one sample of a study of T-cell memory formation after mild COVID-19. One entry per CDR3 protein, called by TCRdb with MiXCR from the 5' RACE reads. Of hundreds of thousands of distinct CDR3 sequences listed, under 20% were seen once; the top ten hold roughly 21%. The sample was PBMCs or a T cell subset sorted from them (not recorded which). These receptors were taken from a man between 18 and 29 years old who had mild COVID-19 (a few samples of this study predate the infection). Cell type and time point are not known. The CDR3 runs from the conserved cysteine through the conserved F or W. D genes are given only for firm matches. Where a row states a size, it is once, few, many or the class of an expanded clone; other rows omit it.

d_call j_call clone_size v_call cdr3_aa cdr3_nt
TRBD2 TRBJ2-7 few TRBV20-1 CSASSGEAYEQYF TGCAGTGCTAGTAGCGGGGAGGCCTACGAGCAGTACTTC
- TRBJ1-1 many TRBV3-1 CASSLSQGTEAFF TGTGCCAGCAGCCTCTCACAGGGAACTGAAGCTTTCTTT
- TRBJ2-3 few TRBV4-1 CASSQDQVLDTQYF TGCGCCAGCAGCCAAGATCAAGTCCTAGATACGCAGTATTTT
- TRBJ1-1 many TRBV4-2 CASSQDSTATEAFF TGTGCCAGCAGCCAAGATTCTACTGCTACTGAAGCTTTCTTT
TRBD1 TRBJ2-3 many TRBV6-5 CASRPTGADTQYF TGTGCCAGCAGACCGACAGGGGCAGATACGCAGTATTTT
TRBD1 TRBJ1-1 - TRBV6-6 CATSGTGNTEAFF TGTGCCACGTCCGGGACAGGGAACACTGAAGCTTTCTTT
- TRBJ1-2 few TRBV6-1 CASGRGYTF TGTGCCAGCGGACGTGGCTACACCTTC
- TRBJ1-2 few TRBV27 CASKGVFGLANYGYTF TGTGCCAGCAAGGGGGTATTTGGGTTAGCTAACTATGGCTACACCTTC
TRBD2 TRBJ2-3 few TRBV27 CASMGSGYTDTQYF TGTGCCAGCATGGGTAGCGGGTACACAGATACGCAGTATTTT
- TRBJ1-1 many TRBV6-5 CASSYLGTEAFF TGTGCCAGCAGTTACCTGGGTACTGAAGCTTTCTTT
TRBD1 TRBJ1-6 few TRBV6-5 CASSLLGTAQTLHF TGTGCCAGCAGCCTGCTGGGGACAGCTCAAACCCTCCACTTT
- TRBJ1-1 - TRBV7-3 CASSLERTGTEAFF TGTGCCAGCAGCTTGGAACGGACGGGGACTGAAGCTTTCTTT
TRBD2 TRBJ2-1 few TRBV6-2/TRBV6-3 CASSRPTSGAGNEQFF TGTGCCAGCAGTCGTCCGACTAGCGGGGCCGGGAATGAGCAGTTCTTC
TRBD2 TRBJ2-1 many TRBV27 CASSVLAGSYNEQFF TGTGCCAGCAGTGTACTAGCGGGGTCCTACAATGAGCAGTTCTTC
- TRBJ2-1 many TRBV7-3 CASSLQGNGNNEQFF TGTGCCAGCAGCTTACAGGGGAACGGTAATAATGAGCAGTTCTTC
TRBD1 TRBJ1-4 few TRBV20-1 CSATQPGQGDEKLFF TGCAGTGCCACGCAACCGGGACAGGGGGATGAAAAACTGTTTTTT
- TRBJ1-2 few TRBV7-9 CASSLGGAGSNYGYTF TGTGCCAGCAGCTTAGGTGGGGCGGGTTCGAACTATGGCTACACCTTC
- TRBJ2-4 - TRBV12-3/TRBV12-4 CASSLLAAKNIQYF TGTGCCAGCAGTTTACTAGCTGCCAAAAACATTCAGTACTTC
- TRBJ2-5 few TRBV3-1 CASTLGGQETQYF TGTGCCAGCACTTTAGGGGGGCAAGAGACCCAGTACTTC
TRBD1 TRBJ2-5 few TRBV12-3/TRBV12-4 CASSFGVRGQETQYF TGTGCCAGCAGTTTTGGAGTCAGGGGGCAAGAGACCCAGTACTTC
TRBD2 TRBJ2-2 once TRBV6-6 CATSLSGGPTGELFF TGTGCCACCTCATTGAGCGGGGGCCCCACCGGGGAGCTGTTTTTT
- TRBJ1-3 - TRBV6-5 CASSYSSSSLAIYF TGTGCCAGCAGTTACTCGAGTAGCAGCTTGGCCATATATTTT
TRBD1 TRBJ2-7 - TRBV20-1 CSASRDRVYEQYF TGCAGTGCTAGTCGGGACAGGGTCTACGAGCAGTACTTC
- TRBJ1-4 - TRBV7-2 CASSRSNSEKLFF TGTGCCAGCAGCCGATCCAATAGTGAAAAACTGTTTTTT
- TRBJ2-7 - TRBV18 CASSPKGLAYEQYF TGTGCCAGCTCACCCAAGGGACTCGCCTACGAGCAGTACTTC
- TRBJ1-6 many TRBV5-1 CASSPRTGGNSPLHF TGCGCCAGCAGCCCCAGGACTGGGGGGAATTCACCCCTCCACTTT
- TRBJ2-7 - TRBV7-9 CASSLVGFQSF TGTGCCAGCAGCTTAGTAGGGTTTCAATCCTTC
TRBD1 TRBJ2-3 - TRBV27 CASSIGTGATDTQYF TGTGCCAGCAGTATAGGGACAGGAGCAACAGATACGCAGTATTTT
TRBD1 TRBJ2-4 - TRBV2 CASSYSAGTGRIQYF TGTGCCAGCAGTTACTCCGCCGGGACAGGGCGCATTCAGTACTTC
TRBD1 TRBJ1-6 - TRBV25-1 CASSEYRQGASLHF TGTGCCAGCAGTGAATACCGACAGGGGGCATCCCTCCACTTT
TRBD1 TRBJ1-2 many TRBV5-1 CASSPYRGYGYTF TGCGCCAGCAGCCCTTACAGGGGGTATGGCTACACCTTC
- TRBJ2-5 - TRBV12-3/TRBV12-4 CASSRPPPETQYF TGTGCCAGCAGTCGTCCCCCCCCAGAGACCCAGTACTTC
TRBD1 TRBJ2-7 few TRBV5-6 CASRSVGTGSYEQYF TGTGCCAGCAGATCCGTCGGGACAGGCTCCTACGAGCAGTACTTC
- TRBJ1-2 - TRBV6-2/TRBV6-3 CASSYQDGYTF TGTGCCAGCAGTTATCAGGATGGCTACACCTTC
- TRBJ2-7 few TRBV7-9 CASSRVLDEQYF TGTGCCAGCAGCAGGGTTCTCGACGAGCAGTACTTC
- TRBJ2-3 many TRBV7-3 CASSLMGTTDTQYF TGTGCCAGCAGCTTAATGGGTACCACAGATACGCAGTATTTT